This TCR beta chain was documented in a study of blood T cell repertoires in COVID-19. Study information: Italy, Spain and the United States were the sources of the convalescent and acute COVID-19 samples. T cells, B-cell-depleted T cells, or PBMCs supplied cDNA or gDNA.

In the original analysis: Reference gene primer amplification gave nucleated cell count estimates. Here immunoSEQ multiplex PCR was the method, and the copy in TCRdb shows in-frame clones only, minus some. Clone size and V and J calls were adopted from that table, with D and trimming inferred from the DNA. The data show 90,000 to 150,000 clones, over 65% seen once. Trimming pared 2 bases from V and 4 bases from J, leaving 8 bases between. There are 14 residues in the CDR3. CDR1 and CDR2 (germline): MDHEN, SYDVKM. Sequencing input: peripheral blood. The rearrangement joins TRBV28 to TRBJ1-4, with D maybe TRBD1 (6 bases). This receptor was taken from a man between 65 and 85 years old with acute or convalescent COVID-19. The CDR3 here is CASSLARGNEKLFF. The CDR3 nucleotides read TGTGCCAGCAGTTTAGCCAGGGGTAATGAAAAACTGTTTTTT.